The rows below give T cell receptor beta chains drawn from one sample of a study of blood T cell repertoires in COVID-19. Sequencing used immunoSEQ multiplex PCR; TCRdb keeps in-frame clones, though not all of them. The table records approximately 100,000 clones, 85% of them present only once. Specimen: peripheral blood. The receptors shown here come from a man at least 80 years old with acute or convalescent COVID-19. CDR3s include the opening cysteine and the closing phenylalanine or tryptophan. D genes are given only for firm matches. Where a row states a size, it is once, few, many or the class of an expanded clone; other rows omit it.

j_call	d_call	clone_size	v_call	cdr3_aa	cdr3_nt
TRBJ2-7	TRBD2	.	TRBV5-1	CASRLRGLAGAGGSYEQYF	TGCGCCAGCAGATTGAGGGGACTAGCGGGAGCGGGTGGATCCTACGAGCAGTACTTC
TRBJ1-4	TRBD1	.	TRBV7-9	CASSLRTGGEKLFF	TGTGCCAGCAGCTTAAGGACAGGGGGTGAAAAACTGTTTTTT
TRBJ2-5	.	.	TRBV6-1	CASSETPRGGRETQYF	TGTGCCAGCAGTGAAACCCCCAGGGGCGGAAGGGAGACCCAGTACTTC
TRBJ2-7	.	.	TRBV7-2	CASSLVLGPYEQYF	TGTGCCAGCAGCTTAGTGTTGGGCCCCTACGAGCAGTACTTC
TRBJ2-3	.	once	TRBV18	CASSPRQTDTQYF	TGTGCCAGCTCACCACGGCAAACAGATACGCAGTATTTT
TRBJ2-7	.	.	TRBV19	CASSGPGGTYEQYF	TGTGCCAGTAGTGGTCCTGGCGGGACCTACGAGCAGTACTTC
TRBJ1-5	.	.	TRBV5-1	CASSLGSSNQPQHF	TGCGCCAGCAGCTTGGGGAGTTCCAATCAGCCCCAGCATTTT
TRBJ1-1	TRBD1	.	TRBV28	CATYLLRGPNTEAFF	TGTGCCACTTACCTTCTCAGGGGGCCAAACACTGAAGCTTTCTTT
TRBJ2-6	TRBD1	.	TRBV11-3	CASSLGAGGPGANVLTF	TGTGCCAGCAGCTTAGGAGCAGGGGGCCCTGGGGCCAACGTCCTGACTTTC
TRBJ1-5	.	.	TRBV28	CASSLTGRGWANRNQPQHF	TGTGCCAGCAGTTTAACGGGCAGGGGATGGGCTAATCGCAATCAGCCCCAGCATTTT
TRBJ2-1	.	.	TRBV2	CASRPRASLEQFF	TGTGCCAGCAGACCCAGGGCAAGCCTAGAGCAGTTCTTC
TRBJ2-2	.	.	TRBV5-1	CASSLDSYTGELFF	TGCGCCAGCAGCCTTGACAGCTACACCGGGGAGCTGTTTTTT
TRBJ1-5	.	.	TRBV18	CASSRAGAEPQHF	TGTGCCAGCTCACGGGCGGGGGCGGAGCCCCAGCATTTT
TRBJ1-4	TRBD1	.	TRBV6-6	CASSRDSNEKLFF	TGTGCCAGCAGCCGGGACAGTAATGAAAAACTGTTTTTT
TRBJ1-2	TRBD1	.	TRBV28	CASSTRQGAGGYTF	TGTGCCAGCAGTACGCGACAGGGGGCTGGTGGCTACACCTTC
TRBJ1-6	TRBD1	.	TRBV6-1	CASSDNDRGGVSYNSPLHF	TGTGCCAGCAGTGACAACGACAGGGGCGGCGTCTCCTATAATTCACCCCTCCACTTT
TRBJ2-6	.	.	TRBV24-1	CATSDLQQGRGVLTF	TGTGCCACCAGTGATTTGCAGCAGGGGCGAGGCGTCCTGACTTTC
TRBJ1-1	TRBD1	.	TRBV19	CASSARTGFAFF	TGTGCCAGTAGTGCCCGGACAGGGTTCGCTTTCTTT
TRBJ2-2	.	.	TRBV12-3/TRBV12-4	CASSLAGNGELFF	TGTGCCAGCAGTTTAGCCGGGAACGGCGAGCTGTTTTTT
TRBJ2-5	.	once	TRBV27	CASAPTGMVARQETQYF	TGTGCCAGCGCCCCCACAGGGATGGTAGCGAGGCAAGAGACCCAGTACTTC
TRBJ2-5	TRBD2	.	TRBV7-9	CASSLRTRLAGQETQYF	TGTGCCAGCAGCTTACGCACTAGACTAGCGGGACAAGAGACCCAGTACTTC
TRBJ2-1	TRBD2	.	TRBV28	CASRVAGFSSYNEQFF	TGTGCCAGCAGAGTAGCGGGGTTCAGCTCCTACAATGAGCAGTTCTTC
TRBJ2-5	.	.	TRBV12-3/TRBV12-4	CASRSSAQETQYF	TGTGCCAGCAGATCTAGCGCCCAAGAGACCCAGTACTTC
TRBJ1-1	.	.	TRBV28	CASSYLDRAFF	TGTGCCAGCAGTTATCTGGACAGAGCTTTCTTT
TRBJ1-5	.	.	TRBV11-2	CASSLSGNQPQHF	TGTGCCAGCAGCTTATCAGGGAATCAGCCCCAGCATTTT
TRBJ2-6	.	.	TRBV6-5	CASRTAGANVLTF	TGTGCCAGCAGGACAGCCGGGGCCAACGTCCTGACTTTC
TRBJ2-5	.	.	TRBV4-3	CASSQDRETQYF	TGCGCCAGCAGCCAAGATCGGGAGACCCAGTACTTC
TRBJ1-2	.	.	TRBV5-1	CASSPEQGFHGYTF	TGCGCCAGCAGCCCCGAACAGGGATTTCATGGCTACACCTTC
TRBJ2-5	TRBD2	few	TRBV11-2	CASSFRGGAGGHSETQYF	TGTGCCAGCAGCTTTAGGGGAGGAGCGGGAGGGCACTCAGAGACCCAGTACTTC
TRBJ2-1	.	.	TRBV29-1	CSLRLGFNEQFF	TGCAGCCTCCGACTAGGGTTCAATGAGCAGTTCTTC
TRBJ2-2	.	.	TRBV25-1	CASKGRGGGTGELFF	TGTGCCAGCAAAGGTCGTGGGGGAGGTACCGGGGAGCTGTTTTTT
TRBJ2-3	TRBD1	.	TRBV5-8	CASGRGQGPTDTQYF	TGTGCCAGCGGCCGGGGACAGGGCCCGACAGATACGCAGTATTTT
TRBJ2-1	.	.	TRBV3-1/TRBV3-2	CASSQDLLRQFF	TGTGCCAGCAGCCAAGATTTGTTGCGGCAGTTCTTC
TRBJ2-5	.	.	TRBV3-1/TRBV3-2	CASSQYEETQYF	TGTGCCAGCAGCCAGTATGAAGAGACCCAGTACTTC
TRBJ1-6	TRBD1	.	TRBV30	CAWSGDRGNSPLHF	TGTGCCTGGTCAGGGGACAGGGGAAATTCACCCCTCCACTTT
TRBJ2-1	TRBD2	.	TRBV9	CASSVDLGAGVRNEQFF	TGTGCCAGCAGCGTGGACCTTGGGGCGGGAGTACGGAATGAGCAGTTCTTC
TRBJ1-5	TRBD1	.	TRBV5-6	CASSQGQYSNQPQHF	TGTGCCAGCAGCCAGGGACAGTATAGCAATCAGCCCCAGCATTTT
TRBJ1-4	.	.	TRBV9	CASSVDIATNEKLFF	TGTGCCAGCAGCGTAGACATTGCAACTAATGAAAAACTGTTTTTT
TRBJ1-3	.	once	TRBV10-3	CAISESGFHGTGNSGNTIYF	TGTGCCATCAGTGAGTCGGGATTCCACGGAACAGGGAACTCTGGAAACACCATATATTTT
TRBJ2-1	TRBD2	.	TRBV7-8	CASSLPGLREQFF	TGTGCCAGCAGCTTACCGGGACTACGTGAGCAGTTCTTC
TRBJ1-6	TRBD1	.	TRBV5-1	CASSLRQTGSSPLHF	TGCGCCAGCAGTCTACGACAGACAGGGAGTTCACCCCTCCACTTT
TRBJ2-7	TRBD2	.	TRBV7-3	CASSFGTSLYEQYF	TGTGCCAGCAGCTTCGGGACTAGCCTCTACGAGCAGTACTTC
TRBJ2-7	TRBD1	.	TRBV6-4	CASSTGTGSGEQYF	TGTGCCAGCAGTACGGGGACAGGATCGGGCGAGCAGTACTTC
TRBJ2-5	TRBD1	once	TRBV5-1	CASFRGHQETQYF	TGCGCCAGCTTCAGGGGGCACCAAGAGACCCAGTACTTC
TRBJ2-5	TRBD1	.	TRBV6-1	CASSDLRQGALRETQYF	TGTGCCAGCAGTGATCTCCGACAGGGGGCTTTAAGAGAGACCCAGTACTTC
TRBJ2-5	TRBD1	.	TRBV3-1/TRBV3-2	CASSPQGAGETQYF	TGTGCCAGCAGCCCACAGGGGGCAGGGGAGACCCAGTACTTC
TRBJ2-6	.	.	TRBV19	CASRTTRAAGISGANVLTF	TGTGCCAGTAGAACGACGAGGGCAGCGGGCATCTCTGGGGCCAACGTCCTGACTTTC
TRBJ2-1	TRBD2	once	TRBV4-3	CASSQDIGLAGYEQFF	TGCGCCAGCAGCCAAGATATCGGACTAGCGGGATATGAGCAGTTCTTC